The rows below give T cell receptor beta chains drawn from one sample of a study of shared clonotypes between healthy human individuals. Sequenced by immunoSEQ multiplex PCR; TCRdb stores in-frame clones only, minus some. The data hold under 600,000 clones, with about 97% observed a single time. Sequencing was done on a sample of naive CD4+ T cells sorted from blood. The receptors originated from a woman aged 25 to 39 in good health. CDR3s include the opening cysteine and the closing phenylalanine or tryptophan. Fields, in order: J gene, D gene, V gene, clone size, CDR3 protein, CDR3 DNA. The D gene is left open where the match is weak. Expanded clones get a size class; other rows say once, few or many, or leave the size out.

J gene: TRBJ2-3
D gene: TRBD2
V gene: TRBV5-1
clone size: .
CDR3 protein: CASSAGTSGSFMDTQYF
CDR3 DNA: TGCGCCAGCAGCGCCGGGACTAGCGGGAGTTTTATGGATACGCAGTATTTT

J gene: TRBJ1-1
D gene: .
V gene: TRBV6-5
clone size: .
CDR3 protein: CASSSTKGGVEAFF
CDR3 DNA: TGTGCCAGCAGTTCCACAAAGGGGGGGGTTGAAGCTTTCTTT

J gene: TRBJ2-5
D gene: .
V gene: TRBV12-2
clone size: .
CDR3 protein: CASRLGGETQYF
CDR3 DNA: TGTGCAAGTCGCTTAGGTGGAGAGACCCAGTACTTC

J gene: TRBJ2-3
D gene: TRBD2
V gene: TRBV4-1
clone size: once
CDR3 protein: CASSFSGSGVDTQYF
CDR3 DNA: TGCGCCAGCAGCTTTAGCGGGAGCGGAGTGGATACGCAGTATTTT

J gene: TRBJ2-7
D gene: TRBD2
V gene: TRBV6-5
clone size: .
CDR3 protein: CASSYSASGIYEQYF
CDR3 DNA: TGTGCCAGCAGTTACTCGGCTAGCGGAATCTACGAGCAGTACTTC

J gene: TRBJ1-2
D gene: .
V gene: TRBV4-1
clone size: .
CDR3 protein: CASSHHADPGAFNYGYTF
CDR3 DNA: TGCGCCAGCAGCCATCACGCGGACCCAGGCGCCTTTAACTATGGCTACACCTTC

J gene: TRBJ1-1
D gene: TRBD1
V gene: TRBV7-9
clone size: .
CDR3 protein: CASSLEGQGVTEAFF
CDR3 DNA: TGTGCCAGCAGCTTAGAGGGACAGGGTGTCACTGAAGCTTTCTTT

J gene: TRBJ2-5
D gene: .
V gene: TRBV5-1
clone size: .
CDR3 protein: CASSLITGIQETQYF
CDR3 DNA: TGCGCCAGCAGCCTTATCACAGGGATCCAAGAGACCCAGTACTTC

J gene: TRBJ1-4
D gene: .
V gene: TRBV18
clone size: once
CDR3 protein: CASSWGPAAEEKLFF
CDR3 DNA: TGTGCCAGCTCATGGGGGCCAGCGGCAGAAGAAAAACTGTTTTTT

J gene: TRBJ1-1
D gene: .
V gene: TRBV11-2
clone size: .
CDR3 protein: CASSRGLNTEAFF
CDR3 DNA: TGTGCCAGCAGTCGCGGCCTTAACACTGAAGCTTTCTTT

J gene: TRBJ2-4
D gene: .
V gene: TRBV7-9
clone size: .
CDR3 protein: CASSLEGIWGKNIQYF
CDR3 DNA: TGTGCCAGCAGCTTAGAGGGGATATGGGGCAAAAACATTCAGTACTTC

J gene: TRBJ2-5
D gene: TRBD1
V gene: TRBV30
clone size: .
CDR3 protein: CAWSVTGGETQYF
CDR3 DNA: TGTGCCTGGAGTGTAACAGGGGGAGAGACCCAGTACTTC